The clone carrying this T cell receptor (beta chain) was recorded at least ten times. Its antigen is as yet unknown. Distinct nucleotide sequences in the sample also encode this CDR3. Isolated RNA was reverse transcribed in full, so expressed TCRB transcripts were sequenced. Here immunoSEQ multiplex PCR was the method, and the copy in TCRdb shows in-frame clones only, minus some. Of 120,000 or so clones detected, around 15% appear once; the ten largest clones hold 2.3%. This entry belongs to a study of beta chain features in type 1 diabetes. Study-wide results and limits: In every one of the four CD4+ subsets, TCRB CDR3s were moderately but significantly shorter in Type 1 diabetes patients. Naive, central memory and Treg TCRB repertoires appeared more alike in patients than in healthy donors.

Sampling consisted of one heparinised blood draw per donor, averaging around 100 mL. Without exception, sorted populations had purity beyond 95%. Trimming stripped 5 bases from V and 7 bases from J, with 17 bases between. Germline V CDR1 and CDR2: SEHNR, FQNEAQ (reference sequence). The length of the CDR3 is 14 residues. The sequencing input was central memory CD4+ T cells from blood. The sequence was obtained from a man aged 25-40 years with type 1 diabetes. This rearrangement joins TRBV7-9 to TRBJ2-5; a possible D gene is TRBD2 (5 bases). The CDR3 region has the DNA TGTGCCAGCAGCCTCGGGCGGCTCGGAGGGACCCAGTACTTC. Its protein product is CASSLGRLGGTQYF.